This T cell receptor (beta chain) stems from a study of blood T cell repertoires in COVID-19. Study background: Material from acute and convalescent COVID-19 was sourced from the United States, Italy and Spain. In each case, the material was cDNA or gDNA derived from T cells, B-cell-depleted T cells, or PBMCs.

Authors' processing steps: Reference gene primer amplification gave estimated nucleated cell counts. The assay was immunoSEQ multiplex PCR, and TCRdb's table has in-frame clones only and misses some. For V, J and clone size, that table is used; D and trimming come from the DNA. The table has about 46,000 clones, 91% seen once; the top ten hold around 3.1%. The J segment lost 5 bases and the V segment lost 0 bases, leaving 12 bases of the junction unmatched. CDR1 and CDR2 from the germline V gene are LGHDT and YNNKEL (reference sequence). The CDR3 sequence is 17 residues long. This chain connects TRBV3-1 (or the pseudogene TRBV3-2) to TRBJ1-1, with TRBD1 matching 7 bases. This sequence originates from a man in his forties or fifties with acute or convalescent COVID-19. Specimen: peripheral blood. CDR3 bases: TGTGCCAGCAGCCAAGATCGGTTACAGGGGTTTAGGACTGAAGCTTTCTTT. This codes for CASSQDRLQGFRTEAFF.